These 2 T cell receptor beta chains were sequenced from one sample in a study of CXCR3-negative and CXCR3-positive naive CD8 T cells. Study observations and caveats: The study found more hydrophobic TRB CDR3s in CXCR3-positive naive cells than in CXCR3-negative naive cells.

Antigen specificity for these receptors is unknown. UMI-labeled TRB cDNA libraries were prepared by 5' RACE. After re-calling the 5' RACE reads, TCRdb lists one entry per CDR3 protein, DNA absent. The sample has under 7,500 distinct CDR3 sequences. The sequenced sample consisted of naive CXCR3+ CD8+ T cells from blood. Regarding subset: CD45RO-CCR7+CD27+CD95- naive CD8+ T cells expressing CXCR3 (TNR3+). These receptors came from a human donor in good health. Some clones in this sample may be carry-over from other donors' samples.

Judged by frequency, this clonotype is medium-sized. The chain recombines TRBV30 with TRBJ2-7; TCRdb lists TRBD1, though no DNA is available to test this call. This CDR3 comprises 12 residues. Germline CDR1 and CDR2: GTSNPN and SVGIG (reference sequence). The CDR3 spells CAWGGNRYEQYF.

Frequency places this clonotype as medium-sized. CDR3: CASSLAAGGFDTGELFF. The chain is built from TRBV5-6 and TRBJ2-2; the D gene TCRdb calls, TRBD2, cannot be checked with no DNA. Germline CDR1 is SGHDT and CDR2 is YYEEEE. The CDR3 has 17 residues.